This TCR beta chain was recorded in a study of shared clonotypes between healthy human individuals. The unsorted PBMC sample used ten immunoSEQ deep assay plates. The assay was immunoSEQ multiplex PCR, and TCRdb's table has in-frame clones only and misses some. The table lists over 400,000 clones, almost 80% of them singletons. Donors were healthy HIV-negative adults without recently reported acute infections or vaccinations. This clone was detected many times. Germline values: CDR1 SGHAT, CDR2 FQNNGV. CDR3 length: 16 residues. Trimming pared 5 bases from V and 0 bases from J, leaving 14 bases between.

The source material was PBMCs. This TCR was sampled from a woman between 40 and 50 years old in good health. Some clones in this sample may be carry-over from other donors' samples. The rearrangement uses TRBV11-2 and TRBJ2-1; possibly TRBD1 or TRBD2 for D (6 bases each). The DNA for the CDR3 is TGTGCCAGCAGCCGTAGGGGGGATAGCTCCTACAATGAGCAGTTCTTC. It is translated as CASSRRGDSSYNEQFF.